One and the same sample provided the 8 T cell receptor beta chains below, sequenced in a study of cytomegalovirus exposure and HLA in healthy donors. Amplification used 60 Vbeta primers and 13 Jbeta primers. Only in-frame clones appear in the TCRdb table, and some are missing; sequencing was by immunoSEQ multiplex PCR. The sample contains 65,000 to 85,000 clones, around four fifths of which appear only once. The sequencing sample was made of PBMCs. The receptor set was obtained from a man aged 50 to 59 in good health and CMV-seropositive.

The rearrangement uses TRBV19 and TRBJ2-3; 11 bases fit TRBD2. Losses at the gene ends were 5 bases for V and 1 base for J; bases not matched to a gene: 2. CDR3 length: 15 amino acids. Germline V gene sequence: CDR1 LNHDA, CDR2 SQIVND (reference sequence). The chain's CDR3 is CASSLLAGGTDTQYF. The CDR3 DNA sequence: TGTGCCAGTAGTTTACTAGCGGGAGGCACAGATACGCAGTATTTT.

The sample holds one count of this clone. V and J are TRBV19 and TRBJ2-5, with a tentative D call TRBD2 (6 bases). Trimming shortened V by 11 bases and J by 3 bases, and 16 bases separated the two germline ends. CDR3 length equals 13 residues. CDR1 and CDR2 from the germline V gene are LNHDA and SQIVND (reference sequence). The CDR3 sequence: CASRDSGKETQYF. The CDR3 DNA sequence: TGTGCCTCTAGGGATAGCGGCAAAGAGACCCAGTACTTC. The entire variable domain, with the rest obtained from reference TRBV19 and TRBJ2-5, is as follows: DGGITQSPKYLFRKEGQNVTLSCEQNLNHDAMYWYRQDPGQGLRLIYYSQIVNDFQKGDIAEGYSVSREKKESFPLTVTSAQKNPTAFYLCASRDSGKETQYFGPGTRLLVL.

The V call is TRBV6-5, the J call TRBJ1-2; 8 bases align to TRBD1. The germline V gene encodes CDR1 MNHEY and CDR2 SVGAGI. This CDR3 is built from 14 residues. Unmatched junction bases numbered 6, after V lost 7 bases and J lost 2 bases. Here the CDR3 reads CASTPGGENYGYTF. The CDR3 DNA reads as TGTGCCAGCACTCCAGGGGGCGAGAACTATGGCTACACCTTC.

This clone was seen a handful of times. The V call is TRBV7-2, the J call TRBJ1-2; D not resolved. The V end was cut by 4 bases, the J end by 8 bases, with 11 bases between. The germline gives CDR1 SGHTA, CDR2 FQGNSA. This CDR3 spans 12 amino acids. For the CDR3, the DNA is TGTGCCAGCAGCTCCGAGGCCCGGGGCTACACCTTC. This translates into CASSSEARGYTF.

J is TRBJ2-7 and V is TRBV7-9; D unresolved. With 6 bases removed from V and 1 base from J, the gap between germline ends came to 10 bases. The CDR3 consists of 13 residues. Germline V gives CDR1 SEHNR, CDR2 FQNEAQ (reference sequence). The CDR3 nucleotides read TGTGCCAGCAGGGGCCAGGTGTCCTACGAGCAGTACTTC. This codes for CASRGQVSYEQYF.

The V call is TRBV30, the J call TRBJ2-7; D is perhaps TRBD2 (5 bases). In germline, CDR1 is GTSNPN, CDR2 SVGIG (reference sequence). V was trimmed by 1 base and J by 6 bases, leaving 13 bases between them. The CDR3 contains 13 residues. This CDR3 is CAWSDEGKVEQYF. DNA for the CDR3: TGTGCCTGGAGTGACGAGGGAAAGGTCGAGCAGTACTTC.

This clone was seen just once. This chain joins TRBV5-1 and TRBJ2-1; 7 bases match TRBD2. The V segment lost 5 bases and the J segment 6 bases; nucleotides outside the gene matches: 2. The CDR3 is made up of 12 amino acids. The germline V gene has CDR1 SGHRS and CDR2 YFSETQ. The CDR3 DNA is TGCGCCAGCAGTTCGGGAGGCAATGAGCAGTTCTTC. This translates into CASSSGGNEQFF.

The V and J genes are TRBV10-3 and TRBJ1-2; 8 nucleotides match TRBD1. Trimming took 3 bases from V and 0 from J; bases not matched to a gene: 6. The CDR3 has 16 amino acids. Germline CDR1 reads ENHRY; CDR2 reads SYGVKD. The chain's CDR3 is CAISDPGTGTNYGYTF. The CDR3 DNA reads TGTGCCATCAGTGACCCAGGGACAGGCACTAACTATGGCTACACCTTC.